These 15 T cell receptor beta chains were sequenced from one sample in a study of cytomegalovirus exposure and HLA in healthy donors. The primer mix had 60 Vbeta and 13 Jbeta primers. Profiling relied on immunoSEQ multiplex PCR, and the TCRdb table lists in-frame clones only, not all of them. The data show approximately 150,000 clones, about four fifths seen once. Sequences were obtained from PBMCs. Receptor source: a man aged 45 to 65 in good health and CMV-seropositive.

V and J are TRBV25-1 and TRBJ1-4; D is ambiguous. The germline gives CDR1 MGHDK, CDR2 SYGVNS. V was trimmed by 5 bases and J by 8 bases, leaving 9 bases between them. This CDR3 comprises 12 residues. Here the CDR3 DNA reads TGTGCCAGCAGTACCCAGGCAGAAAAACTGTTTTTT. It encodes CASSTQAEKLFF.

V and J are TRBV6-5 and TRBJ2-1; 15 bases agree with TRBD2. J gave up 7 bases and V 2 bases, and 3 bases lay outside the gene matches. Germline lookup yields CDR1 MNHEY and CDR2 SVGAGI. CDR3 size: 16 residues. CDR3 residues: CASSYGTSGRLNEQFF. CDR3 DNA: TGTGCCAGCAGTTACGGGACTAGCGGGAGGCTGAATGAGCAGTTCTTC.

CDR3 residues: CASSLGLQREGRNEQFF. CDR3 bases: TGTGCCAGCAGCTTAGGACTACAGCGGGAGGGCCGGAATGAGCAGTTCTTC. V gene TRBV7-9 combines with J gene TRBJ2-1, with 10 bases fitting TRBD2. This CDR3 is built from 17 residues. Trimming cost V 1 base and J 7 bases; bases outside gene matches: 10. Germline V gene data show CDR1 as SEHNR and CDR2 as FQNEAQ (reference sequence).

This chain links TRBV2 with TRBJ1-1; TRBD1 might be the D (5 bases). The ends were cut back, 7 bases at V and 3 bases at J, with 12 bases in the middle. From germline, CDR1 is SNHLY and CDR2 FYNNEI. This CDR3 has 13 amino acids. The CDR3, as DNA: TGTGCCAGCAAAGGGGCGGAATACACTGAAGCTTTCTTT. Translated: CASKGAEYTEAFF. Together with reference TRBV2 and TRBJ1-1, the CDR3 gives the full variable domain: EPEVTQTPSHQVTQMGQEVILRCVPISNHLYFYWYRQILGQKVEFLVSFYNNEISEKSEIFDDQFSVERPDGSNFTLKIRSTKLEDSAMYFCASKGAEYTEAFFGQGTRLTVV.

The gene calls are TRBV5-4 and TRBJ1-2, with 9 bases identical to TRBD1. Germline values: CDR1 SGHNT, CDR2 YYREEE (reference sequence). The CDR3 has 14 residues. The ends lost 0 bases at V and 3 bases at J; junction bases unmatched: 0. CDR3 DNA: TGTGCCAGCAGCTTGGGGGACAGGGACTATGGCTACACCTTC. Protein product: CASSLGDRDYGYTF.

Only a few counts were recorded for this clone. The chain couples TRBV11-2 to TRBJ2-1; D is uncertain. V was trimmed by 2 bases and J by 0 bases, leaving 14 bases between them. Germline CDR1 reads SGHAT; CDR2 reads FQNNGV. The CDR3 spans 17 residues. The CDR3 bases are TGTGCCAGCAGCTTACTTTACCTTTATAGCTCCTACAATGAGCAGTTCTTC. It is translated as CASSLLYLYSSYNEQFF.

The chain is built from TRBV28 and TRBJ1-1; 10 nucleotides align to TRBD1. CDR3 length: 17 amino acids. Germline assignment: CDR1 MDHEN and CDR2 SYDVKM. The V gene end was trimmed by 4 bases and the J gene end by 3 bases; junction bases not matched to a gene: 11. The CDR3 here is CASSSQLTGGKYTEAFF. The CDR3, as DNA: TGTGCCAGCAGTTCCCAGCTGACAGGGGGCAAGTACACTGAAGCTTTCTTT.

The chain combines TRBV6-6 with TRBJ2-7, with 7 bases identical to TRBD1. This CDR3 spans 14 amino acids. CDR1 MNHNY and CDR2 SVGAGI come from the germline V gene (reference sequence). V was pared by 5 bases and J by 6 bases, with 10 bases of the junction left unmatched. CDR3 sequence (DNA): TGTGCCAGCAGTAAGACAGGGCGAAGACCCGAGCAGTACTTC. As protein: CASSKTGRRPEQYF.

The rearrangement joins TRBV19 to TRBJ2-3; D possibly corresponds to TRBD2 (7 bases). Trimming removed 7 bases from V and 3 bases from J, with 14 bases in between. Germline V gene lookup returns CDR1 LNHDA and CDR2 SQIVND (reference sequence). CDR3 length: 14 amino acids. The CDR3 bases are TGTGCCAGTAATGGGGGGGCTCTGACAGATACGCAGTATTTT. This gives the protein CASNGGALTDTQYF.

The chain recombines TRBV2 with TRBJ2-3, with a tentative D call TRBD2 (6 bases). The length of the CDR3 is 17 residues. Per germline, CDR1 SNHLY and CDR2 FYNNEI. Deletions cut 4 bases from V and 6 bases from J, with 23 bases between. CDR3: CASSAGEIVIGTDTQYF. Written as DNA, the CDR3 is TGTGCCAGCAGTGCGGGAGAGATAGTGATCGGGACCGATACGCAGTATTTT.

The CDR3 DNA follows: TGTGCCAGCAGCTTCGGGACAGGGAACACTGAAGCTTTCTTT. Translating it yields CASSFGTGNTEAFF. This chain connects TRBV5-6 to TRBJ1-1, with TRBD1 matching 8 bases. The CDR3 loop spans 14 amino acids. Germline assignment: CDR1 SGHDT and CDR2 YYEEEE. V lost 2 bases to trimming and J lost 1 base; unmatched junction nucleotides: 1.

The J gene is TRBJ1-2, the V gene TRBV29-1; D not certain. V was trimmed by 4 bases and J by 5 bases, leaving 8 bases between them. The germline V gene has CDR1 SQVTM and CDR2 ANQGSEA. The CDR3 is 11 residues long. CDR3: CSVAGGYGYTF. The CDR3 coding sequence is TGCAGCGTTGCCGGCGGATATGGCTACACCTTC.

The V call is TRBV27, the J call TRBJ2-3; D is unclear. The V gene's germline CDR1 is MNHEY and CDR2 SMNVEV (reference sequence). This CDR3 spans 14 amino acids. Trimming took 1 base from V and 0 from J, leaving 5 bases between them. The DNA for the CDR3 is TGTGCCAGCAGTTTATTTTCTAGCACAGATACGCAGTATTTT. Protein: CASSLFSSTDTQYF.

Details on this clone: An end of the junction does not agree with germline; a read error may underlie this. The rearrangement uses TRBV7-3 and TRBJ2-1, with TRBD2 as a possible D gene (6 bases). There are 15 residues in the CDR3. Per germline, CDR1 SGHTA and CDR2 FQGTGA. The CDR3 DNA is TGTGCCAGCAGCGTAACCGGGACTTCCTACAATGAGCAGTTCTTC. It yields the protein CASSVTGTSYNEQFF.

This sequence joins TRBV4-2 and TRBJ2-3; 7 bases line up with TRBD1. The CDR3 loop spans 15 amino acids. From germline, CDR1 is LGHNA and CDR2 YNFKEQ. Unmatched junction bases numbered 8, after V lost 5 bases and J lost 3 bases. CDR3 DNA: TGTGCCAGCAGCGCTCGACAGGGAAAGACAGATACGCAGTATTTT. It specifies CASSARQGKTDTQYF.